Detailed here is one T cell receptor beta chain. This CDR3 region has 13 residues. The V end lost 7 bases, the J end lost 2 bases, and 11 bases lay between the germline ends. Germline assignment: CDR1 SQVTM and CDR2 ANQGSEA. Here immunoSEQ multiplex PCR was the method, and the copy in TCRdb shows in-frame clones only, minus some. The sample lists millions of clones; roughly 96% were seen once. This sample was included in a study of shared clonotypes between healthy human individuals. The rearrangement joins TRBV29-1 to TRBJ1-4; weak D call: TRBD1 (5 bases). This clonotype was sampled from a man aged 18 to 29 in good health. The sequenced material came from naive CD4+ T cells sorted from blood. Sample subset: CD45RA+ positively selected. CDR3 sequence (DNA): TGCAGCGCTGTTGAGGGGACTAATGAAAAACTGTTTTTT. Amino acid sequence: CSAVEGTNEKLFF.